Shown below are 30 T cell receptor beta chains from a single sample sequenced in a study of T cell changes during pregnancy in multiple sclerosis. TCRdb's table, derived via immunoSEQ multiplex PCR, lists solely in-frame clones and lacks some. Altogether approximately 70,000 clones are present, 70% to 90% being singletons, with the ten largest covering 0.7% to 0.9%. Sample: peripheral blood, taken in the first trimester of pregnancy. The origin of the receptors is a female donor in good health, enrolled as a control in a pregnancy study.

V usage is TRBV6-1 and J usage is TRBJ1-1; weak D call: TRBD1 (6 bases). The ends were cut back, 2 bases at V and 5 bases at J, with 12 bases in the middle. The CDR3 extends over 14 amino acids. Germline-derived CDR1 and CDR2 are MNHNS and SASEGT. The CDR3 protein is CASSEQGRRTEAFF. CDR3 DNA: TGTGCCAGCAGTGAACAGGGGAGAAGGACTGAAGCTTTCTTT.

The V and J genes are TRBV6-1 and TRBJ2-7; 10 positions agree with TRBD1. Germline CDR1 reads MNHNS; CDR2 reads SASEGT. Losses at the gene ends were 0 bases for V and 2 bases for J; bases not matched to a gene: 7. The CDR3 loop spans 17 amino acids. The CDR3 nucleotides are TGTGCCAGCAGTGAAGCGGGGGGGACAGGGGAAACCTACGAGCAGTACTTC. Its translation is CASSEAGGTGETYEQYF.

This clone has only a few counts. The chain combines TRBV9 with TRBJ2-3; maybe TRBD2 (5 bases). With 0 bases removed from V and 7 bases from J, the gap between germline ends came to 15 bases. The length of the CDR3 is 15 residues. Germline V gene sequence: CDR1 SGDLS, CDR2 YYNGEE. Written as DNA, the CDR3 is TGTGCCAGCAGCGTAGATCCTCTTTCGGGGAATACGCAGTATTTT. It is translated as CASSVDPLSGNTQYF.

The DNA of the CDR3 is TGTGCCAGCCCCGATAGAGGGACAGGGGGAAAGGGGCAGTACTTC. Translated: CASPDRGTGGKGQYF. V is TRBV6-6 and J is TRBJ2-7; 11 nucleotides match TRBD1. Germline CDR1 reads MNHNY; CDR2 reads SVGAGI (reference sequence). Germline trimming cut 8 bases from V and 9 bases from J; bases unmatched to any gene: 15. The CDR3 length is 15 residues.

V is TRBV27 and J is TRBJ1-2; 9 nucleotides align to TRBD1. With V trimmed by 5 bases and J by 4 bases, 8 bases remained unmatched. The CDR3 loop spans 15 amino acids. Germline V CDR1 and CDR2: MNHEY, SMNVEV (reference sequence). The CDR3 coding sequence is TGTGCCAGCAGTCCAACAGGGGGCCCTGGCTATGGCTACACCTTC. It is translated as CASSPTGGPGYGYTF.

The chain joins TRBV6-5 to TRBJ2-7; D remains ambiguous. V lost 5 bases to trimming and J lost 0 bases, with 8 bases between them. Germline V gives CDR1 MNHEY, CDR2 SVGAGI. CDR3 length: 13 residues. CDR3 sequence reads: CASSRAGSYEQYF. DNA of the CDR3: TGTGCCAGCAGTAGAGCCGGCTCCTACGAGCAGTACTTC.

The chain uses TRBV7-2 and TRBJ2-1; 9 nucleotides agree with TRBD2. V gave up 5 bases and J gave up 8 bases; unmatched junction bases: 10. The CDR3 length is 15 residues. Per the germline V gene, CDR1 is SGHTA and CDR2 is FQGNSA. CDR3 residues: CASSRGAGGSYEQFF. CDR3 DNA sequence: TGTGCCAGCAGCCGTGGAGCGGGGGGTAGCTATGAGCAGTTCTTC. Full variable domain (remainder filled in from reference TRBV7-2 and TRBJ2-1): GAGVSQSPSNKVTEKGKDVELRCDPISGHTALYWYRQSLGQGLEFLIYFQGNSAPDKSGLPSDRFSAERTGGSVSTLTIQRTQQEDSAVYLCASSRGAGGSYEQFFGPGTRLTVL.

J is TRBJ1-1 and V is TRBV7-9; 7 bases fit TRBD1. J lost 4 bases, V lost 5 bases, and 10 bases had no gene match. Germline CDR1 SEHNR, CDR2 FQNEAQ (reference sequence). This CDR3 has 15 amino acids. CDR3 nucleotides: TGTGCCAGCAGCCGGCAGGGGGGATTGGCCACTGAAGCTTTCTTT. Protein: CASSRQGGLATEAFF.

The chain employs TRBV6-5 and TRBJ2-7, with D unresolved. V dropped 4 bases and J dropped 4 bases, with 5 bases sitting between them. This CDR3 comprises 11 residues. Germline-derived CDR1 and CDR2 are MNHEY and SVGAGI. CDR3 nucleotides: TGTGCCAGCAGTTCCTTGTACGAGCAGTACTTC. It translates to CASSSLYEQYF.

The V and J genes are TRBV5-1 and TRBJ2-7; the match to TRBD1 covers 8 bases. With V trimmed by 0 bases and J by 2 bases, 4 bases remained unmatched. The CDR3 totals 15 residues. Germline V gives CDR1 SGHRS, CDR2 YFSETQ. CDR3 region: CASSLARGPTYEQYF. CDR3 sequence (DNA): TGCGCCAGCAGCTTGGCCAGGGGGCCTACCTACGAGCAGTACTTC.

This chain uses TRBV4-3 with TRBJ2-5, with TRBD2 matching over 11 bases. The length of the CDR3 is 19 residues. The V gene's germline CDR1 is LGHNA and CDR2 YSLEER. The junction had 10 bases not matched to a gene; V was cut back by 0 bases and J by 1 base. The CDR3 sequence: CASSQEFLAGGNFQETQYF. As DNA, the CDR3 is TGCGCCAGCAGCCAAGAGTTCCTAGCGGGAGGCAACTTCCAAGAGACCCAGTACTTC.

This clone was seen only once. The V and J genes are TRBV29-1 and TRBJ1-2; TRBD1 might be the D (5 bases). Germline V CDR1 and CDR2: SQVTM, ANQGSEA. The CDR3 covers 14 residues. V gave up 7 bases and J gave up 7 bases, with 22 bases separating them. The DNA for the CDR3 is TGCAGCGCCGGAGGGAGGGGAACGGGGTTTGGCTACACCTTC. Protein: CSAGGRGTGFGYTF.

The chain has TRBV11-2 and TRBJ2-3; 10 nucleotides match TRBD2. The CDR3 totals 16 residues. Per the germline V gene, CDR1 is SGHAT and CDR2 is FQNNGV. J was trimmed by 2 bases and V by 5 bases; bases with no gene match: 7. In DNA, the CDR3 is TGTGCCAGCAGCGTGGGACTAGCGAGGTTCACAGATACGCAGTATTTT. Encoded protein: CASSVGLARFTDTQYF.

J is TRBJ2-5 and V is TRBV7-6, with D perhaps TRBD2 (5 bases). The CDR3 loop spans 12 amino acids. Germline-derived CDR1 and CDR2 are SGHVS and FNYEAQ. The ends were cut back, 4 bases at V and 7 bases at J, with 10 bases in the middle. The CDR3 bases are TGTGCCAGCAGCTCCCCAGGAGGGACCCAGTACTTC. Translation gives CASSSPGGTQYF.

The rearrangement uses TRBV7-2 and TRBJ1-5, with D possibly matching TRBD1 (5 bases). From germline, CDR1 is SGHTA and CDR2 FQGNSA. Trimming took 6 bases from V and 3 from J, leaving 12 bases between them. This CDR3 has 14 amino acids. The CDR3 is CASRGDSPNQPQHF. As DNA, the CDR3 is TGTGCCAGCAGGGGTGACAGCCCCAATCAGCCCCAGCATTTT. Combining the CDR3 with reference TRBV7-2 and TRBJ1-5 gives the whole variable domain GAGVSQSPSNKVTEKGKDVELRCDPISGHTALYWYRQSLGQGLEFLIYFQGNSAPDKSGLPSDRFSAERTGGSVSTLTIQRTQQEDSAVYLCASRGDSPNQPQHFGDGTRLSIL.

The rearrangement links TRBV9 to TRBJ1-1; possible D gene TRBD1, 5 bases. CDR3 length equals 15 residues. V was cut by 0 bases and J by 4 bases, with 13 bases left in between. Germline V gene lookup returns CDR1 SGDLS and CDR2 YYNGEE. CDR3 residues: CASSVVQGFITEAFF. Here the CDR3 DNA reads TGTGCCAGCAGCGTAGTGCAGGGCTTTATCACTGAAGCTTTCTTT. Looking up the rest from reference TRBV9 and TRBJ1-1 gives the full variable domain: DSGVTQTPKHLITATGQRVTLRCSPRSGDLSVYWYQQSLDQGLQFLIQYYNGEERAKGNILERFSAQQFPDLHSELNLSSLELGDSALYFCASSVVQGFITEAFFGQGTRLTVV.

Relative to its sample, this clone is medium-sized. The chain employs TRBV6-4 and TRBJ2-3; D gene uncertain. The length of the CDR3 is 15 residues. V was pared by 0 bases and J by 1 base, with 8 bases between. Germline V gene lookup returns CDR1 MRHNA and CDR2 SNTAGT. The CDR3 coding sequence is TGTGCCAGCAGTGACTCAGTAGCCGGCACAGATACGCAGTATTTT. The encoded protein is CASSDSVAGTDTQYF.

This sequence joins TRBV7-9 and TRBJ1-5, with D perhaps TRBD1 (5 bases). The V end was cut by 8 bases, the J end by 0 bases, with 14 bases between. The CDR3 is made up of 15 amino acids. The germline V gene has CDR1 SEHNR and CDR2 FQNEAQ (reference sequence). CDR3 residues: CASAQGGDSNQPQHF. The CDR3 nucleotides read TGTGCCAGCGCGCAGGGCGGTGATAGCAATCAGCCCCAGCATTTT.

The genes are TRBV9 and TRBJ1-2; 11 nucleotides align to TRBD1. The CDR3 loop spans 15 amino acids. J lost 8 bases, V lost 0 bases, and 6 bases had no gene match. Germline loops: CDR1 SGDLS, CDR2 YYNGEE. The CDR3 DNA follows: TGTGCCAGCAGCGTAGCTCCCTGGGACAGGGGGGGCTACACCTTC. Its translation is CASSVAPWDRGGYTF.

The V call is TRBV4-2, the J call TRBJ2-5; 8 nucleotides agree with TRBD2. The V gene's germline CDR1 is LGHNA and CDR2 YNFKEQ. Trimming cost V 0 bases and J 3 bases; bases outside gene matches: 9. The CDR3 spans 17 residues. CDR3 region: CASSQESSGGPEETQYF. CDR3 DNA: TGTGCCAGCAGCCAAGAATCGAGCGGGGGACCAGAAGAGACCCAGTACTTC.

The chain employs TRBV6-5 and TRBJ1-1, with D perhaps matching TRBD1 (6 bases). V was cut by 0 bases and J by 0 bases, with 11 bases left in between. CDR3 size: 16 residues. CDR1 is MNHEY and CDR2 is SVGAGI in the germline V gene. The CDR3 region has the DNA TGTGCCAGCAGTTACTCTAGGGGGGGGCTGAACACTGAAGCTTTCTTT. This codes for CASSYSRGGLNTEAFF.

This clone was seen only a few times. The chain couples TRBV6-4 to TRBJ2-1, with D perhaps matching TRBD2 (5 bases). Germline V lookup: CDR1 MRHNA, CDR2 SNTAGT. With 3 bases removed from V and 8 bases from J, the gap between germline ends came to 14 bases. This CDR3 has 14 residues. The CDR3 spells CASSETIFRDEQFF. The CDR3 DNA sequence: TGTGCCAGCAGTGAGACTATTTTTAGGGATGAGCAGTTCTTC.

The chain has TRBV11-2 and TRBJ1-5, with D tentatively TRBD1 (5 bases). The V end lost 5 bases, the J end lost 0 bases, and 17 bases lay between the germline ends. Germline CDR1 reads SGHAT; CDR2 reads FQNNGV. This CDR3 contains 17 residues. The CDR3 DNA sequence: TGTGCCAGCAGCGCCGGACTGGGGGGATATAGCAATCAGCCCCAGCATTTT. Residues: CASSAGLGGYSNQPQHF.

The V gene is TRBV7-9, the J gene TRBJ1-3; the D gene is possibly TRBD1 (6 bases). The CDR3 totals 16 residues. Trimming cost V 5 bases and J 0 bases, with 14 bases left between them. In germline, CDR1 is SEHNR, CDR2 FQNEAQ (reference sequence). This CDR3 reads CASSAPGQVSGNTIYF. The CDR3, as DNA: TGTGCCAGCAGCGCCCCGGGACAAGTCTCTGGAAACACCATATATTTT.

CDR3 bases: TGTGCCAGCAGTGGAGGGACAGGGGGTTATCTCGAGCAGTACTTC. This gives the protein CASSGGTGGYLEQYF. The chain has TRBV6-1 and TRBJ2-7; TRBD1 matches at 11 bases. Germline CDR1 and CDR2: MNHNS and SASEGT. This CDR3 spans 15 amino acids. V trimming: 4 bases; J trimming: 6 bases; junction bases outside the gene matches: 8.

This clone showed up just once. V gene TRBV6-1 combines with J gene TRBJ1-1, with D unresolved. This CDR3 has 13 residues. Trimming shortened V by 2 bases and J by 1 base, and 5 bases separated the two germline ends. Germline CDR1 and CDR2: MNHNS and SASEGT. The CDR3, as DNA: TGTGCCAGCAGTGAATATAAGAACACTGAAGCTTTCTTT. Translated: CASSEYKNTEAFF.

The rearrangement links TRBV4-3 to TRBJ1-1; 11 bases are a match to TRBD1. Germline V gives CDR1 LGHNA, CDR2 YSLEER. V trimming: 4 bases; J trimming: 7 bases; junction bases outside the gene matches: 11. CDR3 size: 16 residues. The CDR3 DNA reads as TGCGCCAGCAGCCCTGGACAGGGGGCCTCTGGGGGTGAAGCTTTCTTT. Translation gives CASSPGQGASGGEAFF.

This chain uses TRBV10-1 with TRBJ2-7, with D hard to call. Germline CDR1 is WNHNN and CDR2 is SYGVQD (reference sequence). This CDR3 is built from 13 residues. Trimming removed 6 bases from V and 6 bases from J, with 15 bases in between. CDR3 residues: CASSVAPHLEQYF. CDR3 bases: TGCGCCAGCAGCGTGGCACCTCATCTCGAGCAGTACTTC.

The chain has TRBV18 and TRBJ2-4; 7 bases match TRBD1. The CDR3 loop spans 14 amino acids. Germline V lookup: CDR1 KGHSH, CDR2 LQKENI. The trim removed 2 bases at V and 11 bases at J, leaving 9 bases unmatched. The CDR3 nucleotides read TGTGCCAGCTCACCATCGACACAGGGGCGACTTCAGTACTTC. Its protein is CASSPSTQGRLQYF.

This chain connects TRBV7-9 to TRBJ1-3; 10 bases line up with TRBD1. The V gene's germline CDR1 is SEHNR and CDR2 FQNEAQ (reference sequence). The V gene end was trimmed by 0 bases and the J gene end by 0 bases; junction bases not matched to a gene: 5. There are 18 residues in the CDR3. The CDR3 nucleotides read TGTGCCAGCAGCTTAGCGGGACAGGGGATCTACTCTGGAAACACCATATATTTT. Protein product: CASSLAGQGIYSGNTIYF.